This is a list of T cell receptor beta chains from one sample in a study of T-cell reconstitution after alpha-beta-depleted transplantation in children. In TCRdb, the PCR reads were re-called with MiXCR into one record per CDR3 protein. Of around 440,000 distinct CDR3 sequences in the sample, around 15% were seen once. The starting material was PBMCs, mostly from graft donor cells, obtained 360 days after TCRalphabeta/CD19-depleted stem cell transplant. Source of these receptors: a boy less than two years old who had a stem cell transplant for Wiskott-Aldrich syndrome, so the T cells may come from the graft donor. Each CDR3 is given with its conserved first and last residue. Some rows mark clone size as missing; the rest say once, few, many or name a class of expanded clone.

abundance | v_gene | CDR3aa
few | TRBV5-6 | CASSFWSTDTQYF
. | TRBV12-3/TRBV12-4 | CASSPQIGSNQPQHF
few | TRBV5-1 | CASSFRWPPINTEAFF
. | TRBV11-2 | CASSLTRTSGRAWETQYF
. | TRBV6-5 | CASRFRGVSYNEQFF
many | TRBV20-1 | CSASSLRQVVYEQYF
. | TRBV10-3 | CASQRGGSYNEQFF
few | TRBV9 | CARGAYEQYF
few | TRBV5-5 | CASSRSGGLPTYEQYF
. | TRBV6-5 | CASSSDRDYSSYNEQFF
. | TRBV21-1 | CASSLKPGTGTDTQYF
. | TRBV4-1 | CASSRPLVTSGGPRTDTQYF
few | TRBV5-5 | CASSFYSRTTTNSPLHF
. | TRBV5-1 | CASRPPHLATSTDTQYF
. | TRBV4-1 | CASSRGVAVNQPQHF
. | TRBV29-1 | CSVVRGGGVSSYNEQFF
few | TRBV20-1 | CSAKKGLRSTDTQYF
. | TRBV3-1 | CASSQARTGEETQYF
. | TRBV20-1 | CSAREAPRRAGDTQYF
few | TRBV4-3 | CASSPAGVSGELFF
few | TRBV20-1 | CSAKAEGNEQFF
few | TRBV30 | CAWSVSRAETQYF
. | TRBV10-3 | CAISNGLAQETQYF
few | TRBV14 | CASSPIAGPSYNEQFF
. | TRBV9 | CASSPRLAGGPHNEQFF
few | TRBV20-1 | CSAMAPRQTASTDTQYF
few | TRBV7-8 | CASSFSGNVYNEQFF
few | TRBV3-1 | CASSQLDTGIDGYTF
. | TRBV10-3 | CAISEGVSPGTDTQYF
. | TRBV24-1 | CATSDLGRTGARTQYF
. | TRBV11-2 | CASSLGPGTEAFF
. | TRBV11-2 | CASSLVTSTEYEQYF
. | TRBV5-5 | CASSLAPPGVSYEQYF
. | TRBV12-3/TRBV12-4 | CASSFGFSEKLFF
. | TRBV20-1 | CSAFRQGSEAFF
many | TRBV12-5 | CASGASGANVLTF
few | TRBV5-1 | CASSLATRSYNSPLHF